This T cell receptor (beta chain) was captured by sequencing in a study of T-cell reconstitution after alpha-beta-depleted transplantation in children. This clonotype was seen more than once but under ten times. With V trimmed by 7 bases and J by 4 bases, 10 bases remained unmatched. The CDR3 runs 15 residues. CDR1 and CDR2 (germline): SGHTA, FQGNSA. Unique molecular identifiers were incorporated during preparation of the TCRbeta library. MiXCR, applied by TCRdb to the PCR reads, yields one record per CDR3 protein. The data show some 600,000 distinct CDR3 sequences, about 15% seen once. The chain uses TRBV7-2 and TRBJ2-5; 9 nucleotides align to TRBD2. The origin of this receptor is a human donor who donated a stem cell graft to a child with acute myeloid leukemia. The sample here was PBMCs from the stem cell graft donor, taken from the stem cell graft. Here the CDR3 DNA reads TGTGCCAGCACCCCTCTAGCGGGGCTAAGAGAGACCCAGTACTTC. Translation: CASTPLAGLRETQYF.